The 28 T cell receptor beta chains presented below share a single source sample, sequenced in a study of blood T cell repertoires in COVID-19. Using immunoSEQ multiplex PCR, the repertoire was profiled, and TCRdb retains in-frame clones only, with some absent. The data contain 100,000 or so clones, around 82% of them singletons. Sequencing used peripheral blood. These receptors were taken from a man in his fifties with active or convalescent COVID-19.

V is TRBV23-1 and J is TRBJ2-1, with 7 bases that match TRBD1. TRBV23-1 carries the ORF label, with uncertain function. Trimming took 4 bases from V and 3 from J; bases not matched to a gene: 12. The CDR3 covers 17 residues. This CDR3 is CASSRRNRWDSYNEQFF. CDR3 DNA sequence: TGCGCCAGCAGTCGAAGAAATCGGTGGGACAGCTACAATGAGCAGTTCTTC.

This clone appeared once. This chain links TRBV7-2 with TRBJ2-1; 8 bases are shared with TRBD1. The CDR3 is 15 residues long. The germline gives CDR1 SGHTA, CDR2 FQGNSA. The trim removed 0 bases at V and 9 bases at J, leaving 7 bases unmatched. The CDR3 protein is CASSLAHRGSGEQFF. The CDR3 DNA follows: TGTGCCAGCAGCTTAGCCCACAGGGGGTCGGGTGAGCAGTTCTTC.

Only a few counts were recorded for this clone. The CDR3 spells CASSDRGTDTQYF. The CDR3 coding sequence is TGTGCCAGCAGTGACAGGGGGACAGATACGCAGTATTTT. The rearrangement joins TRBV6-4 to TRBJ2-3, with D perhaps TRBD1 (6 bases). Trimming shortened V by 2 bases and J by 3 bases, and 6 bases separated the two germline ends. CDR3 length: 13 residues. CDR1 MRHNA and CDR2 SNTAGT come from the germline V gene.

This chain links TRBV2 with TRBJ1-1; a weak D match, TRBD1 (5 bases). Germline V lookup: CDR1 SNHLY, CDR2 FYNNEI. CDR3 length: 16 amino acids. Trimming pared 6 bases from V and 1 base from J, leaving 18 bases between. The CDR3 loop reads CASRLGLLWENTEAFF. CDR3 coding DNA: TGTGCCAGCAGGTTGGGACTACTATGGGAGAACACTGAAGCTTTCTTT.

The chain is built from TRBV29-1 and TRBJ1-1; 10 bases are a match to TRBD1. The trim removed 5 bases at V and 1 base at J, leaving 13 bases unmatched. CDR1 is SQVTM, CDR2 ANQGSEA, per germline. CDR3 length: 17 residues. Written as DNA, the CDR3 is TGCAGCGTTAATGCCGTTGGGACAGGGGTACGGAACACTGAAGCTTTCTTT. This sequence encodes CSVNAVGTGVRNTEAFF.

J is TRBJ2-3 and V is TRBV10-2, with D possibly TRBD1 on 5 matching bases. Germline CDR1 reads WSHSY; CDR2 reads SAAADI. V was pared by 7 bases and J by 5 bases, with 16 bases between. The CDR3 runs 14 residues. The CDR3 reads CASTQGAVVDTQYF. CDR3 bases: TGCGCCAGCACCCAAGGGGCGGTAGTAGATACGCAGTATTTT.

The CDR3 DNA is TGCGCCAGCAGTACGGGAACCACAGATACGCAGTATTTT. It encodes CASSTGTTDTQYF. The chain recombines TRBV10-2 with TRBJ2-3; D perhaps matches TRBD2 (5 bases). V lost 5 bases to trimming and J lost 2 bases, with 8 bases between them. The CDR3 is 13 amino acids. CDR1 and CDR2 from the germline V gene are WSHSY and SAAADI.

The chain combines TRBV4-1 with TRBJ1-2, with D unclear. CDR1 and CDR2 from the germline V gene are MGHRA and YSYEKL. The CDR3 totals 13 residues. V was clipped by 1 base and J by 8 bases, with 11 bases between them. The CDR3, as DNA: TGCGCCAGCAGCCAAGTCGGGTTTTCAGGCTACACCTTC. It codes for CASSQVGFSGYTF.

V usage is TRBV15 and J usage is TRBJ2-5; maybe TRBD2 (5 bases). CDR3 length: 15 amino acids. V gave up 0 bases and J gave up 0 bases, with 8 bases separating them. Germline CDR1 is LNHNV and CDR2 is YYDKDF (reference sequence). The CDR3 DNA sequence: TGTGCCACCAGCAGAGAACCCGGGGACCAAGAGACCCAGTACTTC. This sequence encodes CATSREPGDQETQYF.

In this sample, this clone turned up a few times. For the CDR3, the DNA is TGTGCCAGCGAAACCGGGGGTCCTGGAAACACCATATATTTT. This translates into CASETGGPGNTIYF. The rearrangement joins TRBV28 to TRBJ1-3; maybe TRBD1 (5 bases). In germline, CDR1 is MDHEN, CDR2 SYDVKM. This CDR3 comprises 14 residues. The V gene lost 8 bases and the J gene lost 2 bases, with 13 bases spanning the gap.

CDR3 in DNA: TGTGCCAGCAGCTTAAAGGAGGCCCTCCACTTT. Amino acids: CASSLKEALHF. The rearrangement uses TRBV7-2 and TRBJ1-6; no firm D call. Per germline, CDR1 SGHTA and CDR2 FQGNSA. V was clipped by 2 bases and J by 14 bases, with 7 bases between them. The CDR3 has 11 amino acids.

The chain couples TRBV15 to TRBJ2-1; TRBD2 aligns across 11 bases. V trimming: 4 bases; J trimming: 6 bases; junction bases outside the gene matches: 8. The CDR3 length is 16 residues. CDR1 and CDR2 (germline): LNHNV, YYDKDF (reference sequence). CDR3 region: CATSTRLAGIGNEQFF. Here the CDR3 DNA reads TGTGCCACCAGCACTAGACTAGCGGGGATCGGCAATGAGCAGTTCTTC.

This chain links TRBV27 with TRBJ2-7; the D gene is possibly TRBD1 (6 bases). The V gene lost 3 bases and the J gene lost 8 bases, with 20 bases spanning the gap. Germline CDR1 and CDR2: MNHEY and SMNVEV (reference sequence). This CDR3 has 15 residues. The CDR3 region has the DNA TGTGCCAGCAGTTTTTTGTATGCAGGGGAAAGGAAGCAGTACTTC. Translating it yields CASSFLYAGERKQYF.

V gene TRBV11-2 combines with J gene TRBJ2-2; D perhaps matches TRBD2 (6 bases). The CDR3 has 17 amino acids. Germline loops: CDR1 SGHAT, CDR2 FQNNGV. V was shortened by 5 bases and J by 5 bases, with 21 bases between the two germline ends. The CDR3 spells CASSPGGWQVRTGELFF. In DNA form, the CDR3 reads TGTGCCAGCAGCCCCGGAGGGTGGCAGGTCAGAACCGGGGAGCTGTTTTTT.

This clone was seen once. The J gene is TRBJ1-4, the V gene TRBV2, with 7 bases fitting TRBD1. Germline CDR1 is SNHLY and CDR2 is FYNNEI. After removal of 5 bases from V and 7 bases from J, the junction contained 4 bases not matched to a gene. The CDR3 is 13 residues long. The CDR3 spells CASSTTGVEKLFF. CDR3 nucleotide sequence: TGTGCCAGCAGTACCACAGGGGTTGAAAAACTGTTTTTT.

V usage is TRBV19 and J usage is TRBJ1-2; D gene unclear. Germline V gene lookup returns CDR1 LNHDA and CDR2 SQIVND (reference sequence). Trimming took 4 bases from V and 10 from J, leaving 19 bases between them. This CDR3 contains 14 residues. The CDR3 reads CASSTGQPETDYTF. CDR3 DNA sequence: TGTGCCAGTAGTACAGGCCAGCCAGAAACTGACTACACCTTC.

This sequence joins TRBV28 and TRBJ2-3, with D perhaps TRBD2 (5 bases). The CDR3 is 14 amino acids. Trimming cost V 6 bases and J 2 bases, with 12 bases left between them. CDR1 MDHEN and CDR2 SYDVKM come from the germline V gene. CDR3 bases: TGTGCCAGCAGGGCCTACCGGGACACAGATACGCAGTATTTT. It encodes CASRAYRDTDTQYF.

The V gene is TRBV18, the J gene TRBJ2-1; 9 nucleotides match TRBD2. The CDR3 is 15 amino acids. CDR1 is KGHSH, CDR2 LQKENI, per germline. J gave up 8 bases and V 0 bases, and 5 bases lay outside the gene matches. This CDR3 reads CASSPPPGLAYEQFF. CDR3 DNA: TGTGCCAGCTCACCACCCCCGGGACTAGCTTATGAGCAGTTCTTC.

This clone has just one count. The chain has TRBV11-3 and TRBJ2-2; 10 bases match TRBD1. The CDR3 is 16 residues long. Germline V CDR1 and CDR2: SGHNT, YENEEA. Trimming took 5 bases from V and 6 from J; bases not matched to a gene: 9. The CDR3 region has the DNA TGTGCCAGCAGCGCTGTGGGAGGGACAGGGGCCGGGGAGCTGTTTTTT. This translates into CASSAVGGTGAGELFF.

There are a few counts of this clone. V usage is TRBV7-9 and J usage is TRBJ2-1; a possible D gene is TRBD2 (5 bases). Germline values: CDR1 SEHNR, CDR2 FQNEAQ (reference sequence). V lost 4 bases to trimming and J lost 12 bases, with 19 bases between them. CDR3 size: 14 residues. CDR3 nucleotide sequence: TGTGCCAGCAGCTCGTTAGCGCGGGCCAGCCGGCAGTTCTTC. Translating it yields CASSSLARASRQFF.

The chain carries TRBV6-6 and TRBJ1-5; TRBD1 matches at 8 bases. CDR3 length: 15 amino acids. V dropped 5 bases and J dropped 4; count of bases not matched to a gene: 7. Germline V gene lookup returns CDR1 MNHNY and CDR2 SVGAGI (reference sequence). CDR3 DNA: TGTGCCAGCAGTCCGCAACAGGGGGAGAATCAGCCCCAGCATTTT. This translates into CASSPQQGENQPQHF.

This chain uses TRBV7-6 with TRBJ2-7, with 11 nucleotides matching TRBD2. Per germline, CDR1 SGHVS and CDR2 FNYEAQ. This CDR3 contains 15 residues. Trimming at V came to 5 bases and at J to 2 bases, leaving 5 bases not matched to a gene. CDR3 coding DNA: TGTGCCAGCAGCGGACTAGCGGGTGTTCCCTACGAGCAGTACTTC. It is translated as CASSGLAGVPYEQYF.

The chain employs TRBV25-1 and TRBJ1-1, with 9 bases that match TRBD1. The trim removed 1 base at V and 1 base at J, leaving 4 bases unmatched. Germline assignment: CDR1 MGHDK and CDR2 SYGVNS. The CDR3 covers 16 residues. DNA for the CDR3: TGTGCCAGCAGTGAATCCCTGACAGGGGGGAACACTGAAGCTTTCTTT. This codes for CASSESLTGGNTEAFF.

The CDR3 loop reads CSASSTGGNDYGYTF. CDR3 nucleotides: TGCAGTGCTAGTTCTACAGGGGGCAATGACTATGGCTACACCTTC. V is TRBV20-1 and J is TRBJ1-2, with TRBD1 matching over 9 bases. Germline V CDR1 and CDR2: DFQATT, SNEGSKA (reference sequence). This CDR3 has 15 amino acids. The V and J ends lost 3 bases and 3 bases, in that order; junction bases with no gene match: 8.

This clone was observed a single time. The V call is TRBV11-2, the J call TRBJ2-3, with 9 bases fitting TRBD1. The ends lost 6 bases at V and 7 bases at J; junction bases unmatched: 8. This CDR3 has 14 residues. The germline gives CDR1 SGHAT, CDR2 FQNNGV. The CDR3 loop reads CASSLQGARNTQYF. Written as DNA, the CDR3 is TGTGCCAGCAGTCTACAGGGGGCGAGGAATACGCAGTATTTT.

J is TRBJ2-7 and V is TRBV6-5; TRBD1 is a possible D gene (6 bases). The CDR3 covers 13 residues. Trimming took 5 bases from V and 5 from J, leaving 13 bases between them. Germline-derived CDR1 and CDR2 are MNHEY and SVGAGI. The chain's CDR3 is CASSRTVTHEQYV. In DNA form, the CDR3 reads TGTGCCAGCAGTCGGACAGTCACCCACGAGCAGTACGTC.

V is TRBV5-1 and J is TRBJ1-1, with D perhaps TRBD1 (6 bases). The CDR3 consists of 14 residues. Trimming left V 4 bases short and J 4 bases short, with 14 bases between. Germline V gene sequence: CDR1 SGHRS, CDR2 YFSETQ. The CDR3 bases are TGCGCCAGCAGCCTACAGGGTATGGGCACTGAAGCTTTCTTT. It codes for CASSLQGMGTEAFF.

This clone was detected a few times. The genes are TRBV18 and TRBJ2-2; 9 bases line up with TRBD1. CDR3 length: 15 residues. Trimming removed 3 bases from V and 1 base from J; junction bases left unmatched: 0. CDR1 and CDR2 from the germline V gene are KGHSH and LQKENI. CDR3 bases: TGTGCCAGCTCACCGGGACAGGGGAACACCGGGGAGCTGTTTTTT. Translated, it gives CASSPGQGNTGELFF.